This is a list of T cell receptor beta chains from one sample in a study of blood T cell repertoires in COVID-19. Using immunoSEQ multiplex PCR, the repertoire was profiled, and TCRdb retains in-frame clones only, with some absent. In the table there are 250,000 or so clones, around 93% of which are singletons. The sample consisted of PBMCs or T cells enriched from blood (not recorded which). The source of these receptors is a man aged 40-50 years who had been exposed to COVID-19. Each CDR3 is given with its conserved first and last residue. Fields, in order: V gene, D gene, J gene, clone size, CDR3 DNA, CDR3 protein. The D gene is left open where the match is weak. Expanded clones are given a class, and other clones once, few, many or no size at all.

V: TRBV30
D: .
J: TRBJ2-7
size: .
DNA: TGTGCCTGGAGTAACCTAGCGCTAACCTACGAGCAGTACTTC
CDR3: CAWSNLALTYEQYF

V: TRBV5-4
D: TRBD1
J: TRBJ2-1
size: .
DNA: TGTGCCAGCAGCTGGGACAGCTACCACTACAATGAGCAGTTCTTC
CDR3: CASSWDSYHYNEQFF

V: TRBV7-8
D: TRBD1
J: TRBJ1-5
size: few
DNA: TGTGCCAGCAGCTTGACAGGGGGCGCCTATCAGCCCCAGCATTTT
CDR3: CASSLTGGAYQPQHF

V: TRBV19
D: .
J: TRBJ2-7
size: .
DNA: TGTGCCAGTAGTGATGAAGGCGGCGAGCAGTACTTC
CDR3: CASSDEGGEQYF

V: TRBV4-2
D: TRBD2
J: TRBJ2-1
size: .
DNA: TGTGCCAGCAGCCAAATAGCGGGAGGTAGCAAGAATGAGCAGTTCTTC
CDR3: CASSQIAGGSKNEQFF

V: TRBV19
D: .
J: TRBJ1-1
size: .
DNA: TGTGCCAGTAGTATAACAGGGTTGGCGAACACTGAAGCTTTCTTT
CDR3: CASSITGLANTEAFF

V: TRBV4-1
D: TRBD2
J: TRBJ2-5
size: few
DNA: TGCGCCAGCAGCCAGTATACTAGCGGGAGCGAGACCCAGTACTTC
CDR3: CASSQYTSGSETQYF

V: TRBV19
D: .
J: TRBJ1-3
size: .
DNA: TGTGCCAGTACGGACAGCCTAAACACCATATATTTT
CDR3: CASTDSLNTIYF

V: TRBV30
D: .
J: TRBJ1-4
size: .
DNA: TGTGCCTGGAGTGTACCCCCAGGGACAAGAACTAATGAAAAACTGTTTTTT
CDR3: CAWSVPPGTRTNEKLFF

V: TRBV12-5
D: .
J: TRBJ1-3
size: .
DNA: TGTGCTAGTGGTTTGGTAACCGGGGGCTCTGGAAACACCATATATTTT
CDR3: CASGLVTGGSGNTIYF

V: TRBV27
D: .
J: TRBJ2-5
size: .
DNA: TGTGCCAGCAGCCTGAGGGGGCAAGAGACCCAGTACTTC
CDR3: CASSLRGQETQYF

V: TRBV18
D: .
J: TRBJ2-3
size: .
DNA: TGTGCCAGCTCACCGGTCGTAGTATCAGATACGCAGTATTTT
CDR3: CASSPVVVSDTQYF

V: TRBV19
D: TRBD1
J: TRBJ1-2
size: .
DNA: TGTGCCAGTAGTCCAGAGACAGGGAACCATTATGGCTACACCTTC
CDR3: CASSPETGNHYGYTF

V: TRBV2
D: TRBD2
J: TRBJ2-1
size: .
DNA: TGTGCCAGCAGACCGGGACTAGCGGGCGGCAATGAGCAGTTCTTC
CDR3: CASRPGLAGGNEQFF

V: TRBV7-9
D: .
J: TRBJ1-1
size: .
DNA: TGTGCCAGCAGCCAACCTGAGTCCACTGAAGCTTTCTTT
CDR3: CASSQPESTEAFF

V: TRBV28
D: TRBD2
J: TRBJ2-1
size: once
DNA: TGTGCCAGCAGTTTAGTCCATCGGGGGGGTGAGCAGTTCTTC
CDR3: CASSLVHRGGEQFF

V: TRBV28
D: .
J: TRBJ2-2
size: .
DNA: TGTGCCAGCGCGATACTTCCGACAGCCACCGGGGAGCTGTTTTTT
CDR3: CASAILPTATGELFF

V: TRBV4-1
D: .
J: TRBJ2-6
size: once
DNA: TGCGCCAGCAGCCAAGATAGGGGCTCTGGGGCCAACGTCCTGACTTTC
CDR3: CASSQDRGSGANVLTF

V: TRBV27
D: .
J: TRBJ2-1
size: .
DNA: TGTGCCAGCAGTTACCGTCTCAGGGGTTCAGGTGAGCAGTTCTTC
CDR3: CASSYRLRGSGEQFF

V: TRBV7-3
D: TRBD1
J: TRBJ2-2
size: .
DNA: TGTGCCAGCAGCTCAAACAGGGGAAGCGGGGAGCTGTTTTTT
CDR3: CASSSNRGSGELFF

V: TRBV30
D: .
J: TRBJ2-5
size: .
DNA: TGTGCCTGGAGTGTAAGGGGCCAAGAGACCCAGTACTTC
CDR3: CAWSVRGQETQYF

V: TRBV10-3
D: TRBD1
J: TRBJ1-1
size: once
DNA: TGTGCCATCAGTGGTTCTCGACAGGGGCCGCTGAACACTGAAGCTTTCTTT
CDR3: CAISGSRQGPLNTEAFF

V: TRBV25-1
D: .
J: TRBJ1-4
size: .
DNA: TGTGCCAGCAGTCCAGGGGCGCGAGGTGAAAAACTGTTTTTT
CDR3: CASSPGARGEKLFF

V: TRBV10-1
D: TRBD2
J: TRBJ2-3
size: .
DNA: TGCGCCAGCAGTAATCCGGGACTAGCGGGAGGAATACCCCTATATTTT
CDR3: CASSNPGLAGGIPLYF

V: TRBV10-3
D: .
J: TRBJ1-1
size: .
DNA: TGTGCCATCAGGCGGGGGGCAACTGAAGCTTTCTTT
CDR3: CAIRRGATEAFF

V: TRBV14
D: TRBD1
J: TRBJ1-1
size: .
DNA: TGTGCCAGCAGCCAACTGGGACAGGGGGCGAACACTGAAGCTTTCTTT
CDR3: CASSQLGQGANTEAFF

V: TRBV28
D: .
J: TRBJ1-2
size: .
DNA: TGTGCCAGCAGCCCACGGACAGAGAACTATGGCTACACCTTC
CDR3: CASSPRTENYGYTF

V: TRBV9
D: TRBD1
J: TRBJ2-7
size: .
DNA: TGTGCCAGCAGCCTTGGCCCGGGACAGGGTCGCAGCGAGCAGTACTTC
CDR3: CASSLGPGQGRSEQYF

V: TRBV19
D: TRBD1
J: TRBJ1-1
size: .
DNA: TGTGCCACCTACGCCGAGAACAGGGGGCATTCGGGCACTGAAGCTTTCTTT
CDR3: CATYAENRGHSGTEAFF

V: TRBV5-1
D: .
J: TRBJ1-4
size: once
DNA: TGCGCCAGCAGCGCGACTGGTACGGGATGGAATGAAAAACTGTTTTTT
CDR3: CASSATGTGWNEKLFF

V: TRBV29-1
D: .
J: TRBJ1-2
size: .
DNA: TGCAGCTTTCGGGCGGGAGGGACCTTCCCAACTAACTATGGCTACACCTTC
CDR3: CSFRAGGTFPTNYGYTF

V: TRBV19
D: .
J: TRBJ1-5
size: .
DNA: TGTGCCAGTAGTAGGGTGTTAACTACTTATAGCAATCAGCCCCAGCATTTT
CDR3: CASSRVLTTYSNQPQHF

V: TRBV5-5
D: .
J: TRBJ2-7
size: .
DNA: TGTGCCAGCAGCTTGTCACGTAGCTCCTACGAGCAGTACTTC
CDR3: CASSLSRSSYEQYF

V: TRBV11-2
D: .
J: TRBJ2-2
size: .
DNA: TGTGCCAGCAGCTTAATTCCGTGGCCAAACACCGGGGAGCTGTTTTTT
CDR3: CASSLIPWPNTGELFF

V: TRBV29-1
D: TRBD1
J: TRBJ1-1
size: .
DNA: TGCAGCTCAGGACAGGCTATGAACACTGAAGCTTTCTTT
CDR3: CSSGQAMNTEAFF

V: TRBV18
D: TRBD1
J: TRBJ2-3
size: .
DNA: TGTGCCAGCTCACCAGGGACAGGGTACCCAGATACGCAGTATTTT
CDR3: CASSPGTGYPDTQYF

V: TRBV27
D: TRBD1
J: TRBJ1-2
size: few
DNA: TGTGCCAGCACCCCCGGGACAGGACTCTATGGCTACACCTTC
CDR3: CASTPGTGLYGYTF

V: TRBV28
D: .
J: TRBJ2-2
size: .
DNA: TGTGCCAGCAGTTTAGAACGAGACTCCTACACCGGGGAGCTGTTTTTT
CDR3: CASSLERDSYTGELFF

V: TRBV28
D: TRBD1
J: TRBJ1-1
size: .
DNA: TGTGCCAGCAGTTTACAGGGGGCGCCCACTGAAGCTTTCTTT
CDR3: CASSLQGAPTEAFF

V: TRBV9
D: .
J: TRBJ2-4
size: .
DNA: TGTGCCAGCAGCGTACAACCAGGGCCGGGAAACATTCAGTACTTC
CDR3: CASSVQPGPGNIQYF

V: TRBV19
D: .
J: TRBJ1-3
size: .
DNA: TGTGCCAGTAGTATTGGGCGCATCTCTGGAAACACCATATATTTT
CDR3: CASSIGRISGNTIYF

V: TRBV15
D: TRBD2
J: TRBJ2-1
size: .
DNA: TGTGCCACCATCCGGCGCCTCGACACGGGACTAGCGGACTACAATGAGCAGTTCTTC
CDR3: CATIRRLDTGLADYNEQFF

V: TRBV9
D: TRBD2
J: TRBJ2-2
size: .
DNA: TGTGCCAGCAGCGTAGAGGTAGCGGGAGCAACCGGGGAGCTGTTTTTT
CDR3: CASSVEVAGATGELFF

V: TRBV27
D: TRBD1
J: TRBJ1-5
size: .
DNA: TGTGCCAGCAGTTTATCGGGACAGGAGAATCAGCCCCAGCATTTT
CDR3: CASSLSGQENQPQHF

V: TRBV27
D: .
J: TRBJ1-2
size: .
DNA: TGTGCCAGCCGTCTGACAGGAGACTATGGCTACACCTTC
CDR3: CASRLTGDYGYTF